The 27 T cell receptor beta chains listed next were all sequenced from one sample in a study of human T cells and chemical hapten exposure. Time point given: patch test 3, about 24 weeks after DPC sensitization. Treatment noted: therapeutic diphenylcyclopropenone sensitization with weekly scalp DPC. MiXCR was run by TCRdb on the RACE reads, yielding one entry per CDR3 protein. Of 150,000 to 200,000 distinct CDR3 sequences in the sample, under 25% are singletons; the top ten hold 2.5%. The specimen comprised whole blood, sampled in connection with sensitization to the hapten diphenylcyclopropenone (DPC). Source of these receptors: a middle-aged woman with alopecia areata. Some clones in this sample may be carry-over from other donors' samples.

J is TRBJ1-5 and V is TRBV6-2 or TRBV6-3; D not certain. The CDR3 extends over 12 amino acids. The V end lost 5 bases, the J end lost 6 bases, and 8 bases lay between the germline ends. CDR1 is MNHEY and CDR2 is SVGEGT in the germline V gene. CDR3 sequence reads: CASSPLRQPQHF. The CDR3 region has the DNA TGTGCCAGCAGTCCCCTGCGTCAGCCCCAGCATTTT.

This chain joins TRBV7-8 and TRBJ2-3, with 14 bases lining up with TRBD2. Germline V gene lookup returns CDR1 SGHVS and CDR2 FQNEAQ. The CDR3 has 16 residues. Trimming took 1 base from V and 4 from J; bases not matched to a gene: 1. The CDR3 DNA reads as TGTGCCAGCAGCTTAGTGGGACTAGCGGGGGCAGATACGCAGTATTTT. It codes for CASSLVGLAGADTQYF.

In its sample, this clonotype was seen a few times. This chain joins TRBV7-9 and TRBJ1-6; D is unclear. Germline CDR1 reads SEHNR; CDR2 reads FQNEAQ (reference sequence). CDR3 length: 15 amino acids. V lost 5 bases and J 6 bases, leaving 14 bases between the germline ends. CDR3 in DNA: TGTGCCAGCAGCCCCTCCTCTTGGGGTAATTCACCCCTCCACTTT. Encoded protein: CASSPSSWGNSPLHF.

The gene calls are TRBV4-3 and TRBJ2-6; D call uncertain. V lost 1 base and J 4 bases, leaving 11 bases between the germline ends. This CDR3 region has 16 residues. In germline, CDR1 is LGHNA, CDR2 YSLEER. DNA for the CDR3: TGCGCCAGCAGCCAAGCGTCAAGAGCCGGGGCCAACGTCCTGACTTTC. This sequence encodes CASSQASRAGANVLTF.

This chain links TRBV18 with TRBJ2-7; a possible D gene is TRBD2 (6 bases). CDR3 length: 13 residues. Germline V gene lookup returns CDR1 KGHSH and CDR2 LQKENI. V was trimmed by 3 bases and J by 5 bases, leaving 11 bases between them. The CDR3: CASSPAGLHEQYF. The DNA for the CDR3 is TGTGCCAGCTCACCCGCGGGACTCCACGAGCAGTACTTC.

This clonotype was found a few times. The rearrangement uses TRBV4-1 and TRBJ2-6; 11 bases line up with TRBD2. The CDR3 consists of 18 residues. In germline, CDR1 is MGHRA, CDR2 YSYEKL. V was clipped by 1 base and J by 2 bases; unmatched bases: 4. CDR3 DNA sequence: TGCGCCAGCAGCCAAGTAGTACTAGCGGGAGCTGGGGCCAACGTCCTGACTTTC. Translation: CASSQVVLAGAGANVLTF.

For this clonotype: The junction and the germline gene differ at one end; a read error may be behind it. The gene calls are TRBV4-2 and TRBJ1-4; D may be TRBD1 (6 bases). In germline, CDR1 is LGHNA, CDR2 YNFKEQ. The CDR3 spans 16 residues. The CDR3 sequence is CVSSQAQGQANEKLFF. CDR3 DNA: TGTGTCAGCAGCCAAGCCCAGGGGCAAGCTAATGAAAAACTGTTTTTT.

The genes are TRBV4-2 and TRBJ1-3; D is uncertain. Germline lookup yields CDR1 LGHNA and CDR2 YNFKEQ. The CDR3 runs to 16 residues. Trimming took off 0 bases at V and 0 bases at J, with 9 bases between the two ends. CDR3 sequence: CASSQDLWSSGNTIYF. The CDR3 coding sequence is TGTGCCAGCAGCCAAGATCTTTGGAGCTCTGGAAACACCATATATTTT.

This clonotype was detected only a few times. The V and J genes are TRBV29-1 and TRBJ2-5; D might be TRBD1 (5 bases). Trimming took off 3 bases at V and 5 bases at J, with 10 bases between the two ends. CDR3 size: 12 residues. The germline V gene encodes CDR1 SQVTM and CDR2 ANQGSEA. The CDR3 protein is CSVDAGPETQYF. CDR3 bases: TGCAGCGTTGACGCAGGGCCGGAGACCCAGTACTTC.

The chain links TRBV5-6 to TRBJ2-5; TRBD2 is a possible D gene (5 bases). Trimming cost V 4 bases and J 0 bases, with 13 bases left between them. This CDR3 contains 15 residues. CDR1 SGHDT and CDR2 YYEEEE come from the germline V gene. DNA of the CDR3: TGTGCCAGCAGCCCCCGGGGATGGCACCAAGAGACCCAGTACTTC. Residues: CASSPRGWHQETQYF.

This clonotype was seen more than once but under ten times. The chain joins TRBV7-9 to TRBJ2-5; 7 bases map to TRBD1. The V gene's germline CDR1 is SEHNR and CDR2 FQNEAQ (reference sequence). This CDR3 comprises 14 residues. The V and J ends lost 5 bases and 5 bases, in that order; junction bases with no gene match: 8. This CDR3 is CASSPTGSGETQYF. DNA of the CDR3: TGTGCCAGCAGCCCGACAGGGTCGGGGGAGACCCAGTACTTC.

The J gene is TRBJ1-2, the V gene TRBV6-5, with 7 bases matching TRBD1. The germline V gene has CDR1 MNHEY and CDR2 SVGAGI. This CDR3 is 13 amino acids long. V lost 5 bases, J lost 5 bases, and 5 bases stayed unmatched. The CDR3 coding sequence is TGTGCCAGCAGTCAACAGGGGAGGTATGGCTACACCTTC. Residues: CASSQQGRYGYTF.

This clonotype has just a few counts. J is TRBJ2-7 and V is TRBV7-2; 8 bases are shared with TRBD2. The CDR3 is 17 amino acids. Germline V gene sequence: CDR1 SGHTA, CDR2 FQGNSA. V shed 5 bases and J 2 bases; nucleotides not matched to a gene: 14. DNA of the CDR3: TGTGCCAGCAGCCGTACTAGTATCAGCGGGAGTACCTACGAGCAGTACTTC. Its translation: CASSRTSISGSTYEQYF.

The genes are TRBV12-3 or TRBV12-4 and TRBJ2-7; D may be TRBD1 (6 bases). The CDR3 runs 15 residues. V was trimmed by 6 bases and J by 4 bases, leaving 19 bases between them. The CDR3 DNA reads TGTGCCAGCAGGTACCGGGACATGGGTGGATACGAGCAGTACTTC. Translation gives CASRYRDMGGYEQYF.

This chain connects TRBV10-3 to TRBJ2-3, with TRBD1 identical over 8 bases. From germline, CDR1 is ENHRY and CDR2 SYGVKD. The junction had 8 bases not matched to a gene; V was cut back by 6 bases and J by 0 bases. This CDR3 spans 16 amino acids. CDR3: CAISLTGTGSTDTQYF. The CDR3 nucleotides read TGTGCCATCAGCCTCACCGGGACAGGAAGCACAGATACGCAGTATTTT.

V usage is TRBV5-6 and J usage is TRBJ2-7, with no clear D. Germline lookup yields CDR1 SGHDT and CDR2 YYEEEE. The ends were cut back, 1 base at V and 1 base at J, with 3 bases in the middle. The CDR3 is 12 residues long. CDR3 in DNA: TGTGCCAGCAGCTTGATGTCCTACGAGCAGTACTTC. Amino acids: CASSLMSYEQYF.

This clonotype was found many times. The V call is TRBV10-3, the J call TRBJ2-5; D may be TRBD1 or TRBD2 (5 bases each). The germline gives CDR1 ENHRY, CDR2 SYGVKD. CDR3 length: 15 residues. Trimming removed 2 bases at V and 3 bases at J, with 13 bases between. The CDR3 spells CAISEEGRSEETQYF. The CDR3 DNA is TGTGCCATCAGTGAGGAGGGACGATCGGAAGAGACCCAGTACTTC.

The chain combines TRBV7-2 with TRBJ2-3; a possible D gene is TRBD1 (5 bases). Germline CDR1 and CDR2: SGHTA and FQGNSA. The CDR3 loop spans 12 amino acids. The V end lost 4 bases, the J end lost 6 bases, and 8 bases lay between the germline ends. The CDR3: CASSYHRDTQYF. CDR3 DNA: TGTGCCAGCAGCTACCACAGGGATACGCAGTATTTT.

The rearrangement links TRBV5-1 to TRBJ2-7, with TRBD2 matching 8 bases. The CDR3 loop spans 15 amino acids. Germline V lookup: CDR1 SGHRS, CDR2 YFSETQ. The V segment lost 0 bases and the J segment 2 bases; nucleotides outside the gene matches: 4. The CDR3 reads CASSLEAGVPYEQYF. In nucleotides, the CDR3 is TGCGCCAGCAGCTTGGAAGCGGGAGTCCCCTACGAGCAGTACTTC.

This clonotype came up a few times. J is TRBJ2-2 and V is TRBV29-1; D is uncertain. With 0 bases removed from V and 0 bases from J, the gap between germline ends came to 8 bases. Germline lookup yields CDR1 SQVTM and CDR2 ANQGSEA. The CDR3 length is 15 residues. The DNA of the CDR3 is TGCAGCGTTGAAGATAGTGGGTCGAACACCGGGGAGCTGTTTTTT. It codes for CSVEDSGSNTGELFF.

This clonotype was seen a few times. V is TRBV7-2 and J is TRBJ2-5; 7 bases line up with TRBD1. V trimming: 1 base; J trimming: 1 base; junction bases outside the gene matches: 6. The CDR3 loop spans 16 amino acids. The germline CDR1 and CDR2 sequences are SGHTA and FQGNSA. In DNA, the CDR3 is TGTGCCAGCAGCTTAGTAGGGGGACAGATCCAAGAGACCCAGTACTTC. This gives the protein CASSLVGGQIQETQYF.

This clonotype has a handful of counts. Written as DNA, the CDR3 is TGTGCCAGCAGCCCGAGACGCTCTGGAAACACCATATATTTT. Its protein product is CASSPRRSGNTIYF. The chain joins TRBV9 to TRBJ1-3; D ambiguous. There are 14 residues in the CDR3. V lost 4 bases and J lost 0, with 8 bases in between. CDR1 is SGDLS and CDR2 is YYNGEE in the germline V gene.

The V call is TRBV9, the J call TRBJ2-3; D gene uncertain. Germline CDR1 is SGDLS and CDR2 is YYNGEE. The CDR3 is 13 residues long. The V end lost 3 bases, the J end lost 2 bases, and 7 bases lay between the germline ends. The CDR3 spells CASSGIYTDTQYF. The CDR3 coding sequence is TGTGCCAGCAGCGGAATCTACACAGATACGCAGTATTTT. Based on the CDR3 plus reference TRBV9 and TRBJ2-3, the full variable domain is DSGVTQTPKHLITATGQRVTLRCSPRSGDLSVYWYQQSLDQGLQFLIQYYNGEERAKGNILERFSAQQFPDLHSELNLSSLELGDSALYFCASSGIYTDTQYFGPGTRLTVL.

This clonotype showed up many times. The chain is built from TRBV6-4 and TRBJ2-1, with 12 bases fitting TRBD2. V lost 2 bases to trimming and J lost 7 bases; unmatched junction nucleotides: 0. The CDR3 consists of 14 residues. The V gene's germline CDR1 is MRHNA and CDR2 SNTAGT. CDR3 in amino acids: CASSDGTSGNEQFF. DNA for the CDR3: TGTGCCAGCAGTGACGGGACTAGCGGGAATGAGCAGTTCTTC.

The chain has TRBV7-2 and TRBJ2-1; 7 bases fit TRBD1. Germline loops: CDR1 SGHTA, CDR2 FQGNSA. V lost 1 base, J lost 10 bases, and 7 bases stayed unmatched. CDR3 length equals 14 residues. CDR3 sequence: CASSLVQGIGEQFF. The CDR3 region has the DNA TGTGCCAGCAGCTTAGTACAGGGGATTGGGGAGCAGTTCTTC.

This clonotype has a handful of counts. This chain connects TRBV20-1 to TRBJ2-7, with 8 bases lining up with TRBD1. V dropped 2 bases and J dropped 5; count of bases not matched to a gene: 8. In germline, CDR1 is DFQATT, CDR2 SNEGSKA (reference sequence). The CDR3 runs 14 residues. CDR3 sequence (DNA): TGCAGTGCTAGAACGGGCAACAGGGGGAACGAGCAGTACTTC. Amino acids: CSARTGNRGNEQYF.

This chain links TRBV24-1 with TRBJ2-5, with 12 positions matching TRBD2. V lost 6 bases and J lost 5; bases outside the gene matches: 12. Germline lookup yields CDR1 KGHDR and CDR2 SFDVKD. CDR3 length: 17 residues. CDR3 DNA sequence: TGTGCCACCAGTATGACTAGCGGGAGACTCGGTGGGGAGACCCAGTACTTC. This translates into CATSMTSGRLGGETQYF.